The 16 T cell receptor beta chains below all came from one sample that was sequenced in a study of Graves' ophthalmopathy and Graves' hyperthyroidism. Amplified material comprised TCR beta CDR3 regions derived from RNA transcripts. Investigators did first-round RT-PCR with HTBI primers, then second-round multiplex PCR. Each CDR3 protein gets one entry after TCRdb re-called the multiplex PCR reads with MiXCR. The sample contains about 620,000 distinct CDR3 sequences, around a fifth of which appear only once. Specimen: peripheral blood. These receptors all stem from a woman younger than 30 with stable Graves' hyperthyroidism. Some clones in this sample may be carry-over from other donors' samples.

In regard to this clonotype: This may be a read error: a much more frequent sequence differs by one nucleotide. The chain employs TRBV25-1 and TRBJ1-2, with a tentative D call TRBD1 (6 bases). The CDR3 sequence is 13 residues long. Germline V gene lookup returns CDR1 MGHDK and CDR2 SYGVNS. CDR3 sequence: CVSSAGASYGYTF. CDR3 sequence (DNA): TGTGTCAGCAGTGCGGGGGCGAGTTATGGCTACACCTTC.

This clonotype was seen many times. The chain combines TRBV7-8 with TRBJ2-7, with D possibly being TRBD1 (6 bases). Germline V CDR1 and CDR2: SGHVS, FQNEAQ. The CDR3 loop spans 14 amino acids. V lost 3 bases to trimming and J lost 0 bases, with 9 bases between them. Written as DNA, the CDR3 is TGTGCCAGCAGCTTCGGGACAAACTCCTACGAGCAGTACTTC. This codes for CASSFGTNSYEQYF.

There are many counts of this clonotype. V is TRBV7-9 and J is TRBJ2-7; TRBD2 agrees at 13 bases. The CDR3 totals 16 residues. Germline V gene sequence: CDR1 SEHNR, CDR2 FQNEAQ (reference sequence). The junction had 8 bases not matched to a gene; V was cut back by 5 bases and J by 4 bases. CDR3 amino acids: CASSPSWTSGSYEQYF. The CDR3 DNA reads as TGTGCCAGCAGCCCATCCTGGACTAGCGGGAGTTACGAGCAGTACTTC. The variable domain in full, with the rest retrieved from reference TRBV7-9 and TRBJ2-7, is DTGVSQNPRHKITKRGQNVTFRCDPISEHNRLYWYRQTLGQGPEFLTYFQNEAQLEKSRLLSDRFSAERPKGSFSTLEIQRTEQGDSAMYLCASSPSWTSGSYEQYFGPGTRLTVT.

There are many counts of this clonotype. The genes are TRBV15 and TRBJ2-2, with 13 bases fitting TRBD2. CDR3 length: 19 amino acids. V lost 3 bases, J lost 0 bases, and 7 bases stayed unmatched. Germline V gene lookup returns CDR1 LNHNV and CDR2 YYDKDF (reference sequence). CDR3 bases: TGTGCCACCAGCAGGACTAGCGGGGGGCCGATTTCGAACACCGGGGAGCTGTTTTTT. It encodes CATSRTSGGPISNTGELFF.

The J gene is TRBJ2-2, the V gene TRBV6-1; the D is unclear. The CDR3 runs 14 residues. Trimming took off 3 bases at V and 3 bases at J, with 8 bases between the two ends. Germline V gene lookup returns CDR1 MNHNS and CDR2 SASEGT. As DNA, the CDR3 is TGTGCCAGCAGTGATCACCGGGACACCGGGGAGCTGTTTTTT. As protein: CASSDHRDTGELFF.

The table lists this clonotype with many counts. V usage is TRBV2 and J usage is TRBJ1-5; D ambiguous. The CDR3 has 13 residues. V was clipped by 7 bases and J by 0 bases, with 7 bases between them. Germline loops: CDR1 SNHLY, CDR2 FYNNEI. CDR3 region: CASTADSNQPQHF. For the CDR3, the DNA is TGTGCCAGCACGGCAGATAGCAATCAGCCCCAGCATTTT.

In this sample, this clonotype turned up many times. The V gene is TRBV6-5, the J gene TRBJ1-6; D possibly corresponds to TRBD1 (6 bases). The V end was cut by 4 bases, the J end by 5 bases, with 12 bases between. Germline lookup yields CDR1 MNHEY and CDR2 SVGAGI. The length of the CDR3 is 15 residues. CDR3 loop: CASSFRDNHNSPLHF. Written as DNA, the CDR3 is TGTGCCAGCAGTTTCCGGGACAACCATAATTCACCCCTCCACTTT.

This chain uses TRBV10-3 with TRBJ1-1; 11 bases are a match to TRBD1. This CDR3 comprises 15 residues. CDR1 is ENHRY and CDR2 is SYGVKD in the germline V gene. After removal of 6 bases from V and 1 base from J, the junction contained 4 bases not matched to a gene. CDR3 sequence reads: CAIRDRGLGNTEAFF. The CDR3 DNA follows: TGTGCCATCAGGGACAGGGGGCTGGGGAACACTGAAGCTTTCTTT.

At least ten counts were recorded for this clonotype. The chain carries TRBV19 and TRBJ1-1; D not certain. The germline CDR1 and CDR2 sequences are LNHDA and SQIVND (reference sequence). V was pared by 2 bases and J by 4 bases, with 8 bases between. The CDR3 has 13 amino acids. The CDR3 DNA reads TGTGCCAGTAGTATACAATGGGGCACTGAAGCTTTCTTT. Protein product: CASSIQWGTEAFF. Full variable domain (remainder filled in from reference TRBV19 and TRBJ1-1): DGGITQSPKYLFRKEGQNVTLSCEQNLNHDAMYWYRQDPGQGLRLIYYSQIVNDFQKGDIAEGYSVSREKKESFPLTVTSAQKNPTAFYLCASSIQWGTEAFFGQGTRLTVV.

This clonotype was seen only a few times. The CDR3 sequence: CSVEEGPGGNTIYF. CDR3 nucleotides: TGCAGCGTTGAAGAGGGGCCCGGGGGAAACACCATATATTTT. This chain connects TRBV29-1 to TRBJ1-3, with TRBD1 as a possible D gene (5 bases). Germline CDR1 and CDR2: SQVTM and ANQGSEA. With 0 bases removed from V and 4 bases from J, the gap between germline ends came to 10 bases. This CDR3 spans 14 amino acids.

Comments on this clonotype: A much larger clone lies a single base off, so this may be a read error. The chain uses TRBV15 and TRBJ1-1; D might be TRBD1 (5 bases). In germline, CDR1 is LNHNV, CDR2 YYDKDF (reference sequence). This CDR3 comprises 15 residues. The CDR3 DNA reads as TGTGCCACCAGCAGCGGAAGGGGCGGTCACACTGTAGCTTTCTTT. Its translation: CATSSGRGGHTVAFF. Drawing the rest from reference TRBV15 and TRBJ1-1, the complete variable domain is DAMVIQNPRYQVTQFGKPVTLSCSQTLNHNVMYWYQQKSSQAPKLLFHYYDKDFNNEADTPDNFQSRRPNTSFCFLDIRSPGLGDTAMYLCATSSGRGGHTVAFFGQGTRLTVV.

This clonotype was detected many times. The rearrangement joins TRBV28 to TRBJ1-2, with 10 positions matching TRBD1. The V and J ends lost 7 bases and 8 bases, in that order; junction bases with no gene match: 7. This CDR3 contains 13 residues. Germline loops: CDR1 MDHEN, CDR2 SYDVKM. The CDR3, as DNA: TGTGCCAGCACCGGGGACAGGGGAGGAGGCTACACCTTC. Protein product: CASTGDRGGGYTF.

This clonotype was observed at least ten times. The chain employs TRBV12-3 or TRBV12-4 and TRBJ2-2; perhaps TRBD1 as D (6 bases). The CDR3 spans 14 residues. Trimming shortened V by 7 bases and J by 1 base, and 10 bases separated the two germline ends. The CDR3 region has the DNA TGTGCCAGCAACCCGGGACAGAACACCGGGGAGCTGTTTTTT. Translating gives CASNPGQNTGELFF.

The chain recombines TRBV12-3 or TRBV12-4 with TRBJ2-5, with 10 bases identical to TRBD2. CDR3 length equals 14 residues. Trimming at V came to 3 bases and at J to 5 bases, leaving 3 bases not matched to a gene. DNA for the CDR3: TGTGCCAGCAGTTTCAGCGGGAGGGCCGAGACCCAGTACTTC. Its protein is CASSFSGRAETQYF.

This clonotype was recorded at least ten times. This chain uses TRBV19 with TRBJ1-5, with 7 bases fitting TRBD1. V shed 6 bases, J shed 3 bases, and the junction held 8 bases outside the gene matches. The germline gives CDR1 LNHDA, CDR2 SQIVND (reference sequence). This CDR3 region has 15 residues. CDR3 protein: CASSPYRGPNQPQHF. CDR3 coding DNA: TGTGCCAGTAGCCCATACAGGGGTCCCAATCAGCCCCAGCATTTT.

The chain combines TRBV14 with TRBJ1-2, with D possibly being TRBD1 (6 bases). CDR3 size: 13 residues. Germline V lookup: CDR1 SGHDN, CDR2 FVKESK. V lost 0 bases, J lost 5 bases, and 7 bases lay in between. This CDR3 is CASSQEDRYGYTF. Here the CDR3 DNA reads TGTGCCAGCAGCCAAGAGGACAGATATGGCTACACCTTC.